Listed below are T cell receptor beta chains from one sample, sequenced in a study of T-cell memory formation after mild COVID-19. From the 5' RACE reads, TCRdb called clonotypes with MiXCR, one entry per CDR3 protein. The data contain about 210,000 distinct CDR3 sequences, roughly a tenth of them singletons. Sequencing used PBMCs or a T cell subset sorted from them (not recorded which). These receptors all stem from a young man who had mild COVID-19 (a few samples of this study predate the infection). Cell type and time point are not known. The CDR3 runs from the conserved cysteine through the conserved F or W. Fields, in order: V gene, D gene, clone size, J gene, CDR3 protein, CDR3 DNA. The D gene is left open where the match is weak. The size field is filled for only some rows; it gives once, few, many or a size class.

v_call: TRBV20-1
d_call: -
clone_size: many
j_call: TRBJ2-5
cdr3_aa: CSARDEGRETQYF
cdr3_nt: TGCAGTGCTAGAGATGAGGGGAGGGAGACCCAGTACTTC

v_call: TRBV5-1
d_call: TRBD1
clone_size: few
j_call: TRBJ1-1
cdr3_aa: CASSAGQGTEAFF
cdr3_nt: TGCGCCAGCAGCGCCGGACAGGGCACTGAAGCTTTCTTT

v_call: TRBV7-9
d_call: -
clone_size: -
j_call: TRBJ1-5
cdr3_aa: CASSRFDLRGGQPQHF
cdr3_nt: TGTGCCAGCAGCCGATTTGACTTACGGGGAGGTCAGCCCCAGCATTTT

v_call: TRBV11-1
d_call: TRBD1
clone_size: few
j_call: TRBJ2-4
cdr3_aa: CASGSGTGGSIQYF
cdr3_nt: TGTGCCAGCGGATCCGGGACAGGGGGATCCATTCAGTACTTC

v_call: TRBV6-2/TRBV6-3
d_call: TRBD2
clone_size: many
j_call: TRBJ2-1
cdr3_aa: CASSYSAPSGVYNEQFF
cdr3_nt: TGTGCCAGCAGTTACTCGGCCCCTAGCGGGGTATACAATGAGCAGTTCTTC

v_call: TRBV5-1
d_call: -
clone_size: few
j_call: TRBJ2-2
cdr3_aa: CASSFSGARTGELFF
cdr3_nt: TGCGCCAGCAGCTTTTCGGGGGCTCGGACCGGGGAGCTGTTTTTT

v_call: TRBV7-2
d_call: TRBD2
clone_size: few
j_call: TRBJ2-7
cdr3_aa: CASSPSGGDYEQYF
cdr3_nt: TGTGCCAGCAGCCCCTCGGGGGGTGACTACGAGCAGTACTTC

v_call: TRBV4-3
d_call: -
clone_size: few
j_call: TRBJ2-3
cdr3_aa: CASSSRSYGAGTDTQYF
cdr3_nt: TGCGCCAGCTCCTCCCGGAGTTATGGGGCAGGCACAGATACGCAGTATTTT

v_call: TRBV4-2
d_call: -
clone_size: few
j_call: TRBJ2-7
cdr3_aa: CASSHINREGEQYF
cdr3_nt: TGTGCCAGCAGCCACATTAACAGGGAGGGCGAGCAGTACTTC

v_call: TRBV7-9
d_call: -
clone_size: few
j_call: TRBJ1-2
cdr3_aa: CASSSRSGTYGYTF
cdr3_nt: TGTGCCAGCAGCTCCCGGTCCGGGACCTATGGCTACACCTTC

v_call: TRBV30
d_call: -
clone_size: -
j_call: TRBJ2-1
cdr3_aa: CAWSYGQHADNEQFF
cdr3_nt: TGTGCCTGGAGTTACGGACAGCACGCAGACAATGAGCAGTTCTTC

v_call: TRBV28
d_call: -
clone_size: few
j_call: TRBJ1-2
cdr3_aa: CASSLTGATNYGYTF
cdr3_nt: TGTGCCAGCAGCCTGACCGGGGCTACTAACTATGGCTACACCTTC

v_call: TRBV24-1
d_call: -
clone_size: -
j_call: TRBJ2-3
cdr3_aa: CATSTNSALDTQYF
cdr3_nt: TGTGCCACCTCGACTAACAGCGCCTTGGATACGCAGTATTTT

v_call: TRBV27
d_call: -
clone_size: few
j_call: TRBJ1-1
cdr3_aa: CASRPQGKGTEAFF
cdr3_nt: TGTGCCAGCAGGCCGCAGGGAAAGGGGACTGAAGCTTTCTTT

v_call: TRBV6-2/TRBV6-3
d_call: TRBD1
clone_size: -
j_call: TRBJ2-7
cdr3_aa: CASRDSGTGTFYEQYF
cdr3_nt: TGTGCCAGCAGGGATTCCGGGACAGGGACATTCTACGAGCAGTACTTC

v_call: TRBV19
d_call: -
clone_size: -
j_call: TRBJ1-2
cdr3_aa: CASSMVNILFTYGYTF
cdr3_nt: TGTGCCAGTAGTATGGTTAACATACTCTTCACTTATGGCTACACCTTC

v_call: TRBV5-1
d_call: -
clone_size: -
j_call: TRBJ2-3
cdr3_aa: CASSSSGPYTDTQYF
cdr3_nt: TGCGCCAGCAGCTCTTCGGGGCCTTACACAGATACGCAGTATTTT

v_call: TRBV14
d_call: -
clone_size: -
j_call: TRBJ1-6
cdr3_aa: CASSRKHSPLHF
cdr3_nt: TGTGCCAGCAGCCGGAAGCATTCACCCCTCCACTTT

v_call: TRBV7-9
d_call: -
clone_size: -
j_call: TRBJ2-3
cdr3_aa: CASSLAGSLDTQYF
cdr3_nt: TGTGCCAGCAGCTTGGCAGGGTCTTTAGATACGCAGTATTTT

v_call: TRBV20-1
d_call: -
clone_size: -
j_call: TRBJ1-6
cdr3_aa: CSARRDGNSPLHF
cdr3_nt: TGCAGTGCTAGACGGGACGGTAATTCACCCCTCCACTTT

v_call: TRBV5-4
d_call: TRBD2
clone_size: many
j_call: TRBJ2-7
cdr3_aa: CALSSGPTYEQYF
cdr3_nt: TGTGCCCTCTCTAGCGGGCCCACCTACGAGCAGTACTTC

v_call: TRBV11-2
d_call: -
clone_size: few
j_call: TRBJ2-3
cdr3_aa: CASSPIRSTDTQYF
cdr3_nt: TGTGCCAGCAGCCCCATCCGTAGCACAGATACGCAGTATTTT

v_call: TRBV6-6
d_call: -
clone_size: -
j_call: TRBJ1-2
cdr3_aa: CASSTRGTPNYGYTF
cdr3_nt: TGTGCCAGCAGTACCCGGGGAACACCTAACTATGGCTACACCTTC

v_call: TRBV2
d_call: TRBD2
clone_size: few
j_call: TRBJ2-7
cdr3_aa: CASRVPSGGRSYEQYF
cdr3_nt: TGTGCCAGCAGGGTCCCTAGCGGGGGTCGCTCCTACGAGCAGTACTTC

v_call: TRBV7-9
d_call: TRBD2
clone_size: few
j_call: TRBJ2-5
cdr3_aa: CASRGLAGGLETQYF
cdr3_nt: TGTGCCAGCAGGGGACTAGCGGGGGGGCTGGAGACCCAGTACTTC

v_call: TRBV20-1
d_call: TRBD2
clone_size: many
j_call: TRBJ2-2
cdr3_aa: CSARRERGYTGELFF
cdr3_nt: TGCAGTGCCAGGCGAGAGCGGGGTTACACCGGGGAGCTGTTTTTT

v_call: TRBV4-3
d_call: -
clone_size: many
j_call: TRBJ2-3
cdr3_aa: CASSQGFRNTQYF
cdr3_nt: TGCGCCAGCAGCCAGGGATTCCGAAATACGCAGTATTTT

v_call: TRBV24-1
d_call: -
clone_size: many
j_call: TRBJ2-3
cdr3_aa: CATSDASKADPQYF
cdr3_nt: TGTGCCACCAGTGATGCGTCAAAGGCCGATCCGCAGTATTTT

v_call: TRBV24-1
d_call: TRBD1
clone_size: -
j_call: TRBJ1-1
cdr3_aa: CATRRDSYTEAFF
cdr3_nt: TGTGCCACCAGACGGGACAGCTACACTGAAGCTTTCTTT

v_call: TRBV18
d_call: TRBD1
clone_size: -
j_call: TRBJ2-1
cdr3_aa: CASSPPGQGDNEQFF
cdr3_nt: TGTGCCAGCTCACCACCGGGACAGGGCGACAATGAGCAGTTCTTC

v_call: TRBV18
d_call: TRBD2
clone_size: -
j_call: TRBJ2-1
cdr3_aa: CASSPGLAGVEQFF
cdr3_nt: TGTGCCAGCTCACCGGGACTAGCGGGGGTTGAGCAGTTCTTC

v_call: TRBV4-3
d_call: TRBD2
clone_size: -
j_call: TRBJ2-3
cdr3_aa: CASSQGPSGPTDTQYF
cdr3_nt: TGCGCCAGCAGCCAAGGTCCTAGCGGGCCAACAGATACGCAGTATTTT

v_call: TRBV5-1
d_call: TRBD2
clone_size: few
j_call: TRBJ2-3
cdr3_aa: CASSGVPAGGADTQYF
cdr3_nt: TGCGCCAGCAGCGGGGTCCCGGCGGGAGGGGCAGATACGCAGTATTTT

v_call: TRBV20-1
d_call: -
clone_size: -
j_call: TRBJ1-4
cdr3_aa: CSAIATARDEKLFF
cdr3_nt: TGCAGTGCTATAGCGACCGCCAGGGATGAAAAACTGTTTTTT

v_call: TRBV24-1
d_call: TRBD1
clone_size: -
j_call: TRBJ2-4
cdr3_aa: CASYRGDIQYF
cdr3_nt: TGTGCCTCCTACAGGGGGGACATTCAGTACTTC

v_call: TRBV5-4
d_call: TRBD2
clone_size: -
j_call: TRBJ2-5
cdr3_aa: CASSKGLAGQETQYF
cdr3_nt: TGTGCCAGCAGCAAGGGACTAGCGGGGCAAGAGACCCAGTACTTC

v_call: TRBV24-1
d_call: TRBD1
clone_size: many
j_call: TRBJ2-3
cdr3_aa: CATSAGDRSTQYF
cdr3_nt: TGTGCCACCAGTGCCGGGGACAGATCTACGCAGTATTTT

v_call: TRBV30
d_call: -
clone_size: -
j_call: TRBJ1-2
cdr3_aa: CACSRQGGNYGYTF
cdr3_nt: TGTGCCTGCTCTCGACAAGGGGGTAACTATGGCTACACCTTC

v_call: TRBV11-3
d_call: TRBD1
clone_size: -
j_call: TRBJ2-4
cdr3_aa: CASSFDRQGKNIQYF
cdr3_nt: TGTGCCAGCAGCTTTGACCGACAGGGGAAAAACATTCAGTACTTC

v_call: TRBV5-1
d_call: -
clone_size: few
j_call: TRBJ2-5
cdr3_aa: CASSLAEVVLGKTQYF
cdr3_nt: TGCGCCAGCAGCTTGGCCGAGGTAGTACTAGGGAAGACCCAGTACTTC

v_call: TRBV3-1
d_call: TRBD2
clone_size: many
j_call: TRBJ2-1
cdr3_aa: CASSQAGSGGSYNEQFF
cdr3_nt: TGTGCCAGCAGCCAGGCCGGCAGCGGGGGCTCCTACAATGAGCAGTTCTTC

v_call: TRBV3-2
d_call: -
clone_size: -
j_call: TRBJ2-5
cdr3_aa: CASSQGATEETQYF
cdr3_nt: TGTGCCAGCAGCCAAGGGGCGACAGAAGAGACCCAGTACTTC

v_call: TRBV6-6
d_call: -
clone_size: -
j_call: TRBJ1-3
cdr3_aa: CASKKSVPTGLSGNTIYF
cdr3_nt: TGTGCCAGCAAAAAAAGTGTGCCGACTGGCCTCTCTGGAAACACCATATATTTT

v_call: TRBV4-2
d_call: -
clone_size: -
j_call: TRBJ2-5
cdr3_aa: CASSQDPVPGETQYF
cdr3_nt: TGTGCCAGCAGCCAAGATCCGGTTCCGGGGGAGACCCAGTACTTC

v_call: TRBV18
d_call: -
clone_size: -
j_call: TRBJ1-2
cdr3_aa: CASSPNRNRGVYTF
cdr3_nt: TGTGCCAGCTCACCGAACAGAAACCGGGGGGTCTACACCTTC

v_call: TRBV7-2
d_call: -
clone_size: few
j_call: TRBJ2-1
cdr3_aa: CASSLVYLKYEQFF
cdr3_nt: TGTGCCAGCAGCTTAGTCTACCTCAAGTATGAGCAGTTCTTC

v_call: TRBV30
d_call: TRBD1
clone_size: -
j_call: TRBJ1-6
cdr3_aa: CAWSAGTGGFYNSPLHF
cdr3_nt: TGTGCCTGGAGCGCCGGGACAGGGGGCTTCTATAATTCACCCCTCCACTTT

v_call: TRBV20-1
d_call: TRBD1
clone_size: many
j_call: TRBJ1-1
cdr3_aa: CSARRDSLGDSAFF
cdr3_nt: TGCAGTGCTAGGAGGGACAGCTTAGGGGATTCAGCTTTCTTT

v_call: TRBV25-1
d_call: -
clone_size: few
j_call: TRBJ1-1
cdr3_aa: CASSTPQGGDTEAFF
cdr3_nt: TGTGCCAGCAGTACACCCCAGGGTGGGGATACTGAAGCTTTCTTT

v_call: TRBV29-1
d_call: -
clone_size: few
j_call: TRBJ1-1
cdr3_aa: CSVEDRRPQAFF
cdr3_nt: TGCAGCGTTGAAGATCGGCGACCACAGGCTTTCTTT

v_call: TRBV3-1
d_call: -
clone_size: -
j_call: TRBJ2-7
cdr3_aa: CASSQRWRDVIF
cdr3_nt: TGTGCCAGCAGCCAAAGGTGGCGGGATGTCATCTTC

v_call: TRBV5-1
d_call: -
clone_size: many
j_call: TRBJ2-3
cdr3_aa: CASSLAGQPTDTQYF
cdr3_nt: TGCGCCAGCAGCTTGGCCGGACAGCCCACAGATACGCAGTATTTT

v_call: TRBV10-3
d_call: TRBD1
clone_size: few
j_call: TRBJ1-1
cdr3_aa: CAISGQANTEAFF
cdr3_nt: TGTGCCATCTCCGGACAGGCAAACACTGAAGCTTTCTTT